These 4 T cell receptor beta chains share one sample of origin, sequenced in a study of high-grade serous ovarian cancer treatment subgroups. The data were produced by immunoSEQ multiplex PCR, yet TCRdb's version contains in-frame clones alone and is incomplete. The sample has a few thousand clones; about 71% are singletons. Tumor samples were taken before definitive surgery or chemotherapy. The material sequenced was tumor tissue. The receptors were sampled from a human donor with high-grade serous ovarian cancer.

V gene TRBV30 combines with J gene TRBJ2-7; 7 bases are a match to TRBD1. V lost 0 bases to trimming and J lost 8 bases; unmatched junction nucleotides: 13. Germline V gives CDR1 GTSNPN, CDR2 SVGIG (reference sequence). This CDR3 is built from 15 residues. CDR3 in amino acids: CAWSVQGTASTKQYF. The CDR3 DNA follows: TGTGCCTGGAGTGTTCAAGGGACAGCGTCTACGAAGCAGTACTTC.

The chain has TRBV6-1 and TRBJ2-3; perhaps D is TRBD1 or TRBD2 (5 bases each). CDR1 is MNHNS and CDR2 is SASEGT in the germline V gene. CDR3 length: 15 amino acids. V lost 3 bases and J lost 3, with 13 bases in between. The CDR3 sequence: CASSESREQTDTQYF. Written as DNA, the CDR3 is TGTGCCAGCAGTGAGAGCAGGGAGCAAACAGATACGCAGTATTTT.

This rearrangement joins TRBV7-8 to TRBJ2-7; TRBD1 matches 10 bases. The CDR3 consists of 13 residues. CDR1 is SGHVS, CDR2 FQNEAQ, per germline. Losses at the gene ends were 3 bases for V and 5 bases for J; bases not matched to a gene: 1. This CDR3 is CASSLGTGDEQYF. As DNA, the CDR3 is TGTGCCAGCAGCTTGGGGACAGGGGACGAGCAGTACTTC.

The rearrangement uses TRBV15 and TRBJ1-5; no firm D call. This CDR3 is 13 amino acids long. Germline V gene sequence: CDR1 LNHNV, CDR2 YYDKDF (reference sequence). Between the trimmed V and J ends, which lost 0 bases and 9 bases, there was a span of 9 bases. CDR3 sequence (DNA): TGTGCCACCAGCAGAGAGGAGGCGCGGCCCCAGCATTTT. Its protein product is CATSREEARPQHF.